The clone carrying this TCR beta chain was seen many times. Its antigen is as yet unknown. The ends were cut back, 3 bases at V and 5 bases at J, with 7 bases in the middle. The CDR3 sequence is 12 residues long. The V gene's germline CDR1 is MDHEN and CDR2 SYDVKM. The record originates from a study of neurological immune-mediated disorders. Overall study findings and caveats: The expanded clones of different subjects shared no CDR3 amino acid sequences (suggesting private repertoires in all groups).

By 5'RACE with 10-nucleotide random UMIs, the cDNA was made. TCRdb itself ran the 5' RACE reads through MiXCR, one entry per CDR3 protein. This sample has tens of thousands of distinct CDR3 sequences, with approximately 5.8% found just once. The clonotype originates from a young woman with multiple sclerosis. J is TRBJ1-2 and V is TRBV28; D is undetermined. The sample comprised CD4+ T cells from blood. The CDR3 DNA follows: TGTGCCAGCAGTTTTAGTCAGTATGGCTACACCTTC. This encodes CASSFSQYGYTF.